The TCR beta chain under discussion was sequenced for a study of T-cell memory formation after mild COVID-19. Points from the study as a whole: Contracting CD4+ clones were located mainly in CM and EM, and CD8+ clones in EMRA. Later expanders leaned CD4+, whereas day 15 to 85 contracting clones were balanced CD4/CD8. Memory sampled before infection contained some responding clones, suggesting cross-reactive memory joined.

UMIs and sample barcodes were carried by the TCR alpha and TCR beta cDNA libraries that 5'RACE produced using constant-segment primers. TCRdb reprocessed the 5' RACE reads via MiXCR and lists one record per CDR3 protein. The table records more than 250,000 distinct CDR3 sequences, around 15% of them present only once. This clonotype was counted many times. Its cognate antigen is unknown. Sequencing was carried out using PBMCs or a T cell subset sorted from them (not recorded which). This TCR was sampled from a man aged 18 to 29 who had mild COVID-19 (a few samples of this study predate the infection). Cell type and time point are not known.

The CDR3 nucleotides read TGTGCCAGCAGTTTATATAGCGGTGGCAGGGTCACCTACGAGCAGTACTTC. Its translation: CASSLYSGGRVTYEQYF. The chain is built from TRBV12-3 or TRBV12-4 and TRBJ2-7; D perhaps matches TRBD2 (6 bases). The CDR3 has 17 residues. Trimming removed 2 bases at V and 2 bases at J, with 19 bases between.